A selection of T cell receptor beta chains follows, all from one sample in a study of cytomegalovirus exposure and HLA in healthy donors. Using immunoSEQ multiplex PCR, the repertoire was profiled, and TCRdb retains in-frame clones only, with some absent. This table lists some 130,000 clones. The sample consisted of PBMCs. These receptors were obtained from a young man in good health and CMV-seronegative. Both conserved end residues are part of each CDR3. The D gene is left open where the match is weak.

len: 14; j_gene: TRBJ2-1; d_gene: TRBD2; v_gene: TRBV6-1; CDR3nt: TGTGCCAGCAGTGAAATAGCGGGGGGGAATGAGCAGTTCTTC; CDR3aa: CASSEIAGGNEQFF
len: 16; j_gene: TRBJ1-2; d_gene: TRBD1; v_gene: TRBV19; CDR3nt: TGTGCCAGTAGCCTCTCCCGGGACAGGGGCCTCTATGGCTACACCTTC; CDR3aa: CASSLSRDRGLYGYTF
len: 14; j_gene: TRBJ2-3; d_gene: -; v_gene: TRBV7-3; CDR3nt: TGTGCCAGCAGCCTAGACTCCAGCACAGATACGCAGTATTTT; CDR3aa: CASSLDSSTDTQYF
len: 14; j_gene: TRBJ2-3; d_gene: -; v_gene: TRBV13; CDR3nt: TGTGCCAGCAGCTTAGCCGGAGGATCAGATACGCAGTATTTT; CDR3aa: CASSLAGGSDTQYF
len: 15; j_gene: TRBJ2-1; d_gene: -; v_gene: TRBV5-1; CDR3nt: TGCGCCAGCAGCCCGGCCTCCGGGGCCTACAATGAGCAGTTCTTC; CDR3aa: CASSPASGAYNEQFF
len: 17; j_gene: TRBJ2-7; d_gene: TRBD2; v_gene: TRBV28; CDR3nt: TGTGCCGTATACCCCGGACTAGCGGGAGGCCGCATGGGCGAGCAGTACTTC; CDR3aa: CAVYPGLAGGRMGEQYF
len: 11; j_gene: TRBJ1-1; d_gene: -; v_gene: TRBV11-3; CDR3nt: TGTGCCAGCAGCCGTAACACTGAAGCTTTCTTT; CDR3aa: CASSRNTEAFF
len: 13; j_gene: TRBJ2-3; d_gene: -; v_gene: TRBV11-3; CDR3nt: TGTGCCAGCAGAATAGGAACCAGGGATACGCAGTATTTT; CDR3aa: CASRIGTRDTQYF
len: 13; j_gene: TRBJ2-2; d_gene: TRBD1; v_gene: TRBV2; CDR3nt: TGTGCCACTCGACAGGGGAACACCGGGGAGCTGTTTTTT; CDR3aa: CATRQGNTGELFF
len: 13; j_gene: TRBJ1-2; d_gene: TRBD1; v_gene: TRBV5-4; CDR3nt: TGTGCCAGCAGCCTCACAGGGGACTATGGCTACACCTTC; CDR3aa: CASSLTGDYGYTF
len: 14; j_gene: TRBJ2-3; d_gene: -; v_gene: TRBV5-1; CDR3nt: TGCGCCAGCAGCTTGGGCCAACACACAGATACGCAGTATTTT; CDR3aa: CASSLGQHTDTQYF
len: 11; j_gene: TRBJ2-1; d_gene: -; v_gene: TRBV20-1; CDR3nt: TGCAGTGCCCCATTACGGAGTGAGCAGTTCTTC; CDR3aa: CSAPLRSEQFF
len: 11; j_gene: TRBJ1-2; d_gene: -; v_gene: TRBV11-2; CDR3nt: TGTGCCAGCAGCCGGGGAGGGGGTAACACCTTC; CDR3aa: CASSRGGGNTF
len: 16; j_gene: TRBJ2-7; d_gene: TRBD1; v_gene: TRBV7-9; CDR3nt: TGTGCCAGCAGCTTAGCGTTAGGACAGGAAGTTTTTAAGCAGTACTTC; CDR3aa: CASSLALGQEVFKQYF
len: 15; j_gene: TRBJ2-7; d_gene: TRBD2; v_gene: TRBV6-5; CDR3nt: TGTGCCAGCAGCATGTCGGGGGGGCCTATGTACGAGCAGTACTTC; CDR3aa: CASSMSGGPMYEQYF
len: 14; j_gene: TRBJ1-1; d_gene: -; v_gene: TRBV5-6; CDR3nt: TGTGCCAGCAGCTTATGGCTTACAAACACTGAAGCTTTCTTT; CDR3aa: CASSLWLTNTEAFF
len: 15; j_gene: TRBJ2-4; d_gene: -; v_gene: TRBV7-9; CDR3nt: TGTGCCAGCAGCTTACCGGGAAGCTTCAAAAACATTCAGTACTTC; CDR3aa: CASSLPGSFKNIQYF
len: 13; j_gene: TRBJ1-3; d_gene: -; v_gene: TRBV5-1; CDR3nt: TGCGCCAGCAGCTGGAGAACTGGAAACACCATATATTTT; CDR3aa: CASSWRTGNTIYF
len: 13; j_gene: TRBJ1-4; d_gene: TRBD1; v_gene: TRBV28; CDR3nt: TGTGCCAGCTATCAACAGGGGGTCGAAAAACTGTTTTTT; CDR3aa: CASYQQGVEKLFF
len: 16; j_gene: TRBJ2-1; d_gene: TRBD2; v_gene: TRBV6-6; CDR3nt: TGTGCCAGCAGGCGAGCGGGACTAGCGGATAACAATGAGCAGTTCTTC; CDR3aa: CASRRAGLADNNEQFF
len: 15; j_gene: TRBJ1-2; d_gene: TRBD1; v_gene: TRBV9; CDR3nt: TGTGCCAGCAGCCCCAGGGGGAGCAGTAACTATGGCTACACCTTC; CDR3aa: CASSPRGSSNYGYTF
len: 13; j_gene: TRBJ2-1; d_gene: -; v_gene: TRBV7-3; CDR3nt: TGTGCCAGCAGCTCGCAACAGGGTCGTGAGCAGTTCTTC; CDR3aa: CASSSQQGREQFF
len: 14; j_gene: TRBJ2-7; d_gene: TRBD1; v_gene: TRBV5-5; CDR3nt: TGTGCCAGCAGCCCCGGGACAGGTCCCTACGAGCAGTACTTC; CDR3aa: CASSPGTGPYEQYF
len: 16; j_gene: TRBJ1-2; d_gene: -; v_gene: TRBV28; CDR3nt: TGTGCCAGCAGTTTGTATAACCCCGGAGCTAACTATGGCTACACCTTC; CDR3aa: CASSLYNPGANYGYTF
len: 14; j_gene: TRBJ1-2; d_gene: -; v_gene: TRBV7-2; CDR3nt: TGTGCCAGCAGCTTAGTAAGTCCGGGGAATGGCTACACCTTC; CDR3aa: CASSLVSPGNGYTF
len: 13; j_gene: TRBJ1-2; d_gene: -; v_gene: TRBV6-4; CDR3nt: TGTGCCAGAACCCAGGGGAAGAACTATGGCTACACCTTC; CDR3aa: CARTQGKNYGYTF
len: 19; j_gene: TRBJ2-3; d_gene: TRBD2; v_gene: TRBV28; CDR3nt: TGTGCCAGCAGCATCCCTTGGGGGGCTAGCGGGAGTTTGGGAGATACGCAGTATTTT; CDR3aa: CASSIPWGASGSLGDTQYF
len: 15; j_gene: TRBJ1-2; d_gene: TRBD1; v_gene: TRBV19; CDR3nt: TGTGCCAGCAACCCTGGGGACAGGGGGACGGAGGGCTACACCTTC; CDR3aa: CASNPGDRGTEGYTF
len: 15; j_gene: TRBJ2-1; d_gene: -; v_gene: TRBV6-5; CDR3nt: TGTGCCAGCAGACTACTAGACCACTCCTACAATGAGCAGTTCTTC; CDR3aa: CASRLLDHSYNEQFF
len: 11; j_gene: TRBJ2-7; d_gene: -; v_gene: TRBV25-1; CDR3nt: TGTGCCACAAAACTCGGGTACGAGCAGTACTTC; CDR3aa: CATKLGYEQYF
len: 12; j_gene: TRBJ1-5; d_gene: TRBD1; v_gene: TRBV30; CDR3nt: TGTGCCTGGAGGGCAGGGGGTCAGCCCCAGCATTTT; CDR3aa: CAWRAGGQPQHF
len: 15; j_gene: TRBJ2-7; d_gene: TRBD1; v_gene: TRBV14; CDR3nt: TGTGCCAGCAGCCACGCGGGACAGGGGACCTACGAGCAGTACTTC; CDR3aa: CASSHAGQGTYEQYF
len: 16; j_gene: TRBJ2-2; d_gene: TRBD2; v_gene: TRBV28; CDR3nt: TGTGCCAGCAGTTTAGGACTAGCGGGAGGCGTCGGGGAGCTGTTTTTT; CDR3aa: CASSLGLAGGVGELFF
len: 16; j_gene: TRBJ2-7; d_gene: TRBD2; v_gene: TRBV13; CDR3nt: TGTGCCAGCAGCTTATGGGGGGAGGGCCCCAGGTACGAGCAGTACTTC; CDR3aa: CASSLWGEGPRYEQYF
len: 13; j_gene: TRBJ2-7; d_gene: TRBD2; v_gene: TRBV7-3; CDR3nt: TGTGCCAGCAGCCCGAGCGGGATGTACGAGCAGTACTTC; CDR3aa: CASSPSGMYEQYF
len: 15; j_gene: TRBJ1-2; d_gene: -; v_gene: TRBV19; CDR3nt: TGTGCCAGTAGTATATTTGGCAGGGGCATCGATGGCTACACCTTC; CDR3aa: CASSIFGRGIDGYTF
len: 15; j_gene: TRBJ2-5; d_gene: -; v_gene: TRBV11-2; CDR3nt: TGTGCCAGCAGCTTAGATCCCACAGGCCGGGAGACCCAGTACTTC; CDR3aa: CASSLDPTGRETQYF
len: 15; j_gene: TRBJ1-1; d_gene: -; v_gene: TRBV10-3; CDR3nt: TGTGCCATCAGTGGTTTACAGGGTATGAACACTGAAGCTTTCTTT; CDR3aa: CAISGLQGMNTEAFF
len: 15; j_gene: TRBJ2-5; d_gene: TRBD1; v_gene: TRBV6-1; CDR3nt: TGTGCCAGCAGTGAATTGACAGGGGGAAGCGAGACCCAGTACTTC; CDR3aa: CASSELTGGSETQYF
len: 13; j_gene: TRBJ2-5; d_gene: -; v_gene: TRBV28; CDR3nt: TGTGCCAGCTGCTGGGCCCGAGGGGAGACCCAGTACTTC; CDR3aa: CASCWARGETQYF
len: 15; j_gene: TRBJ2-3; d_gene: TRBD1; v_gene: TRBV28; CDR3nt: TGTGCCAGCAGTATCCGACAGGGTAGCACAGATACGCAGTATTTT; CDR3aa: CASSIRQGSTDTQYF
len: 18; j_gene: TRBJ2-1; d_gene: TRBD2; v_gene: TRBV4-1; CDR3nt: TGCGCCAGCAGCCAAGAAAGCCCACTAGCGGCAAACCCCAATGAGCAGTTCTTC; CDR3aa: CASSQESPLAANPNEQFF
len: 18; j_gene: TRBJ2-7; d_gene: TRBD1; v_gene: TRBV23-1; CDR3nt: TGCGCCAGCAGTCACCCGATAACCGGGACAGGGGACCCCTACGAGCAGTACTTC; CDR3aa: CASSHPITGTGDPYEQYF
len: 16; j_gene: TRBJ2-2; d_gene: TRBD2; v_gene: TRBV5-4; CDR3nt: TGTGCCAGCAGCTTAACGGCGGGAGTAGGAACCGGGGAGCTGTTTTTT; CDR3aa: CASSLTAGVGTGELFF
len: 15; j_gene: TRBJ2-7; d_gene: TRBD1; v_gene: TRBV19; CDR3nt: TGTGCCAGTAGTCCAGGGACAGGGGGCTCCTACGAGCAGTACTTC; CDR3aa: CASSPGTGGSYEQYF